This T cell receptor beta chain comes out of a study of neurological immune-mediated disorders. Each TCR transcript was tagged with a 10-nucleotide random UMI during 5'RACE. TCRdb called the 5' RACE reads again in MiXCR, with one record for every CDR3 protein. The table has about 51,000 distinct CDR3 sequences, around 17% seen once. Overall study findings and caveats: Levels of TCR clonal expansion peaked in HTLV-1-associated myelopathy and reached their lowest in multiple sclerosis, under those of healthy controls.

This clonotype was detected many times. Its specificity is unknown. The CDR3 spans 13 residues. The V gene's germline CDR1 is MNHEY and CDR2 SVGAGI. Trimming left V 6 bases short and J 2 bases short, with 11 bases between. 2 million PBMCs stored at -80 C were the source of the unsorted libraries. The sequence derives from a man in his fifties or sixties in good health. The chain recombines TRBV6-5 with TRBJ2-7, with D uncertain. Sequencing was done on a sample of PBMCs. Here the CDR3 reads CASSRSVAYEQYF. DNA of the CDR3: TGTGCCAGCAGCCGGTCGGTCGCCTACGAGCAGTACTTC.